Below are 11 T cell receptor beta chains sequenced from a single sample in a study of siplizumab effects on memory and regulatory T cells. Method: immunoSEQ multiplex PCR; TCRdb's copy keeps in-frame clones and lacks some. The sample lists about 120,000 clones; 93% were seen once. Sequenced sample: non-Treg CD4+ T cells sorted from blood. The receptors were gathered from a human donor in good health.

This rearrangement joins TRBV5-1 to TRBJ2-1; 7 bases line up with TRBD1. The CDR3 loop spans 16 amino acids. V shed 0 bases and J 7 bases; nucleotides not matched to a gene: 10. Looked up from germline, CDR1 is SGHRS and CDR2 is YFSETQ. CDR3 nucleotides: TGCGCCAGCAGCTTGGTGGCAGGGGGTCTAGGGAATGAGCAGTTCTTC. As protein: CASSLVAGGLGNEQFF.

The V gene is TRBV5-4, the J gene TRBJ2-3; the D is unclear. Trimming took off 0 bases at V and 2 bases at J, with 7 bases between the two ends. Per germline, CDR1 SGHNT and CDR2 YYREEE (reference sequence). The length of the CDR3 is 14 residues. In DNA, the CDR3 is TGTGCCAGCAGCTTGGAAGGGTCCACAGATACGCAGTATTTT. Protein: CASSLEGSTDTQYF.

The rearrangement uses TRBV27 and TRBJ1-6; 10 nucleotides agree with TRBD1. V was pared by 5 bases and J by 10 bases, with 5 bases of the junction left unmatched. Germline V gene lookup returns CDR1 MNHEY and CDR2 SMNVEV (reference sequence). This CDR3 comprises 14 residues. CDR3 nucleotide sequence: TGTGCCAGCAGTGGAGACAGGGGGCGGTCACCCCTCCACTTT. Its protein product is CASSGDRGRSPLHF.

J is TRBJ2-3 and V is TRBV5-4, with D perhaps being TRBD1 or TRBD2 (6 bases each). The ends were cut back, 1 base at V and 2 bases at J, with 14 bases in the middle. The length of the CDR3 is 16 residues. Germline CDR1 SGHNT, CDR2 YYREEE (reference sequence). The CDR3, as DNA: TGTGCCAGCAGCTTGAGCAGGGGAGGTGACACAGATACGCAGTATTTT. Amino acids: CASSLSRGGDTDTQYF.

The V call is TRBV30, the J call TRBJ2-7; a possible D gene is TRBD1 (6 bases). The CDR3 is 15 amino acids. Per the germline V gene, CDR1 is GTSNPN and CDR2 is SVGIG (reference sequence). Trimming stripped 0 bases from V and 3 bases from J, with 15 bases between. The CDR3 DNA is TGTGCCTGGAGTGTACCTTACAGGGTTTACTACGAGCAGTACTTC. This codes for CAWSVPYRVYYEQYF.

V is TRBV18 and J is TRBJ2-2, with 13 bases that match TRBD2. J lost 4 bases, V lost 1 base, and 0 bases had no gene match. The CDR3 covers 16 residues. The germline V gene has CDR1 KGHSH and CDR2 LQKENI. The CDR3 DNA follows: TGTGCCAGCTCACCACGACTAGCGGGGGGCACCGGGGAGCTGTTTTTT. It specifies CASSPRLAGGTGELFF.

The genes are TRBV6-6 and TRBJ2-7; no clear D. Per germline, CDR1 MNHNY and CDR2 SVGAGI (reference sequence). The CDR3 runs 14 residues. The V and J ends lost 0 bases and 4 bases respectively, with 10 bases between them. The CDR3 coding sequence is TGTGCCAGCAGTTACTCGGGCTTGAATTACGAGCAGTACTTC. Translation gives CASSYSGLNYEQYF.

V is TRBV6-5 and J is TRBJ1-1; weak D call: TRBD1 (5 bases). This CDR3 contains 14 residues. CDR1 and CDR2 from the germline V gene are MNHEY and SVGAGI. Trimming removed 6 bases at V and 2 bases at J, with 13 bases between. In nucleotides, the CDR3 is TGTGCCAGCAGGCCCCCGGGGCCTAACACTGAAGCTTTCTTT. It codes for CASRPPGPNTEAFF.

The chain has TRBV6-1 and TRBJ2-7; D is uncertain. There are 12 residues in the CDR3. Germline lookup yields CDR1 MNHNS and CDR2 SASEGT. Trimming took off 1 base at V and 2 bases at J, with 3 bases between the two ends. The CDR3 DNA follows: TGTGCCAGCAGTGAAGGGACCTACGAGCAGTACTTC. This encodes CASSEGTYEQYF.

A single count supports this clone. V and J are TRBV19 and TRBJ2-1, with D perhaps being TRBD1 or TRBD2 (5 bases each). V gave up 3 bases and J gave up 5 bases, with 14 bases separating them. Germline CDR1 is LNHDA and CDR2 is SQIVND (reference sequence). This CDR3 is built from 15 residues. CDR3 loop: CASSMSGANNNEQFF. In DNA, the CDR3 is TGTGCCAGTAGTATGTCCGGGGCTAACAACAATGAGCAGTTCTTC.

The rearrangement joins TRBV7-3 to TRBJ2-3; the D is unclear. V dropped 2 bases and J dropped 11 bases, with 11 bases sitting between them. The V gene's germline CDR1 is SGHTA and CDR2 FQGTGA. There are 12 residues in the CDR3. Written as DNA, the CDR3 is TGTGCCAGCAGCTTAGATACCACAAGGCAGTATTTT. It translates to CASSLDTTRQYF.